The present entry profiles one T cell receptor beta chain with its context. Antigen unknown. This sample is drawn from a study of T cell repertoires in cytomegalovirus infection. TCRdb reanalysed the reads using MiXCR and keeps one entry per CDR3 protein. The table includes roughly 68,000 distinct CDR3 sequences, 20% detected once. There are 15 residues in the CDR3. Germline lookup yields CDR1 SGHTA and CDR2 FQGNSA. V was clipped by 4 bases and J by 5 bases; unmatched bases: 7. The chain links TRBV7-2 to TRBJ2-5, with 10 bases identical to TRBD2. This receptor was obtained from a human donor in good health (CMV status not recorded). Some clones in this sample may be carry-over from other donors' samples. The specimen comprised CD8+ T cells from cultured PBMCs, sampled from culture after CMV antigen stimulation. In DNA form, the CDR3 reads TGTGCCAGCAGCTCTGAGCGGGAGGGCCACGAGACCCAGTACTTC. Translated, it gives CASSSEREGHETQYF.